This is a list of T cell receptor beta chains from one sample in a study of graft-versus-host responses after intestinal transplantation. Only in-frame clones appear in the TCRdb table, and some are missing; sequencing was by immunoSEQ multiplex PCR. The table has approximately 100,000 clones, 80% to 95% seen once. No antigen has been identified for these receptors. The sequences come from unstimulated CD8+ T cells sorted from spleen or lymph node cells, collected before intestinal transplant. Source of these receptors: a human donor who received an intestinal transplant. Both conserved end residues are part of each CDR3. The D gene is left open where the match is weak. Size values are once, few and many counts, or a class for expanded clones, and some rows have none.

v_gene	abundance	d_gene	j_gene	len	CDR3nt	CDR3aa
TRBV6-6	-	TRBD2	TRBJ2-1	15	TGTGCCAGCAGTGCGGGAGCGGTTGCCTACAATGAGCAGTTCTTC	CASSAGAVAYNEQFF
TRBV6-5	-	TRBD2	TRBJ2-7	15	TGTGCCAGCAGCCTGTCTAGCGGGGGCTTCTACGAGCAGTACTTC	CASSLSSGGFYEQYF
TRBV7-9	once	-	TRBJ2-7	17	TGTGCCAGCAGCTCTCCCGCGGGGGCAGGGGGCTCCTACGAGCAGTACTTC	CASSSPAGAGGSYEQYF
TRBV6-1	-	TRBD2	TRBJ2-5	17	TGTGCCAGCAGTGAAGCGAGGTTAGCGGGGCCACAAGAGACCCAGTACTTC	CASSEARLAGPQETQYF
TRBV11-2	-	-	TRBJ2-2	13	TGTGCCAGCAGCTTAGTTATCGCCGGGGAGCTGTTTTTT	CASSLVIAGELFF
TRBV7-8	-	TRBD2	TRBJ2-5	16	TGTGCCAGCAGCTTGACGGGGGGTCGCCAAAGAGAGACCCAGTACTTC	CASSLTGGRQRETQYF
TRBV7-8	-	-	TRBJ2-3	16	TGTGCCAGCAGCTTAGGTTACGTGTCTAGCACAGATACGCAGTATTTT	CASSLGYVSSTDTQYF
TRBV4-2	-	-	TRBJ2-7	15	TGTGCCAGCAGCCAAGGGGGCCACAGCTCCTACGAGCAGTACTTC	CASSQGGHSSYEQYF
TRBV7-6	-	-	TRBJ1-3	12	TGTGCCAGCACCTTAACTGGAAACACCATATATTTT	CASTLTGNTIYF
TRBV19	-	-	TRBJ2-7	12	TGTGCCAGTAGTATTCGGGGCTACGAGCAGTACTTC	CASSIRGYEQYF
TRBV18	once	-	TRBJ2-1	15	TGTGCCAGCTCACCATCTAGGGGGGGGTACAATGAGCAGTTCTTC	CASSPSRGGYNEQFF
TRBV10-1	-	-	TRBJ2-1	14	TGCGCCAGCAGTGATGGCTACTCCTACAATGAGCAGTTCTTC	CASSDGYSYNEQFF
TRBV9	-	-	TRBJ1-5	13	TGTGCCAGCAGCGGGAATAGCAATCAGCCCCAGCATTTT	CASSGNSNQPQHF
TRBV19	-	-	TRBJ2-7	14	TGTGCCAGCCGCACCCTGAATCGGGCGGAAGAGCAGTACTTC	CASRTLNRAEEQYF
TRBV5-4	-	TRBD1	TRBJ1-1	16	TGTGCCAGCAGCTACCAGACAGGGGGCACAAACACTGAAGCTTTCTTT	CASSYQTGGTNTEAFF
TRBV29-1	-	TRBD1	TRBJ1-2	14	TGCAGCGTTGAAGCCGGGACAGGGGCCTATGGCTACACCTTC	CSVEAGTGAYGYTF
TRBV2	-	-	TRBJ1-1	13	TGTGCCAGCAACCCACCTCTTCGGGACGAAGCTTTCTTT	CASNPPLRDEAFF
TRBV6-1	-	-	TRBJ2-1	14	TGTGCCAGCAGTGAAAGCATGGGAGACAATGAGCAGTTCTTC	CASSESMGDNEQFF
TRBV7-9	-	-	TRBJ2-7	14	TGTGCCAGCAGCCCCGAAGGTCAGGCCTACGAGCAGTACTTC	CASSPEGQAYEQYF
TRBV5-6	-	TRBD1	TRBJ2-1	16	TGTGCCAGCAGCGTGAAAAGGGGACAGGGCTACAATGAGCAGTTCTTC	CASSVKRGQGYNEQFF
TRBV4-2	-	-	TRBJ2-7	12	TGTGCCAGCAGCCAAGATTTGAGGGAGCAGTACTTC	CASSQDLREQYF
TRBV5-1	-	TRBD1	TRBJ2-7	17	TGCGCCAGCAGCCCCGGGACAGGGGGCCCCTCATGGTACGAGCAGTACTTC	CASSPGTGGPSWYEQYF
TRBV5-1	-	TRBD2	TRBJ2-1	15	TGCGCCAGCAGCCGTACTAGCGGGTTAAACAATGAGCAGTTCTTC	CASSRTSGLNNEQFF
TRBV2	-	-	TRBJ2-1	11	TGTGCCAGCAGCGGGGGTCCCGAGCAGTTCTTC	CASSGGPEQFF
TRBV10-3	-	TRBD1	TRBJ2-7	14	TGTGCCACCCAATTAGGGGGCCCTTCCTACGAGCAGTACTTC	CATQLGGPSYEQYF
TRBV6-6	once	-	TRBJ2-2	12	TGTGCCAGCAGTTTCCTAAAGGGGGAGCTGTTTTTT	CASSFLKGELFF